Described below is a single T cell receptor beta chain sequence and its context. Its antigen is as yet unknown. This record belongs to a study of T cell responses to AZD1222 COVID-19 vaccine. Points from the study as a whole: The study identified only 6 or 7 AZD1222 recipients as seropositive at baseline.

In germline, CDR1 is SGHKS, CDR2 YYEKEE (reference sequence). This CDR3 contains 18 residues. Trimming took 4 bases from V and 0 from J; bases not matched to a gene: 10. Only in-frame clones appear in the TCRdb table, and some are missing; sequencing was by immunoSEQ multiplex PCR. The sample shows about 180,000 clones, around 90% of them seen only once. The J gene is TRBJ2-6, the V gene TRBV5-5; 7 bases match TRBD2. The TCR sequence derives from an adult who received the AZD1222 COVID-19 vaccine. This specimen was peripheral blood, taken 28 days after the second AZD1222 dose. CDR3 sequence (DNA): TGTGCCAGCAGCCTCGCGGGGGTGGGAATCTCTGGGGCCAACGTCCTGACTTTC. It translates to CASSLAGVGISGANVLTF.